These T cell receptor beta chains were read from a single sample in a study of OX40 agonist ivuxolimab in advanced cancers. Repertoires were generated with immunoSEQ multiplex PCR, while TCRdb's copy carries only in-frame clones and drops some. The sample lists about 37,000 clones; around 73% were seen once. Sequences were derived from CD4+ or CD8+ T cells sorted from blood, sampled in a trial of the OX40 agonist ivuxolimab. The receptors come from an adult with an advanced solid tumor such as melanoma, head and neck, liver or kidney cancer. The CDR3 runs from the conserved cysteine through the conserved F or W. A D gene is named only where the DNA matches it firmly. Only part of the rows carry a size: once, few, many, or a class if the clone is expanded.

cdr3_nt	cdr3_aa	j_call	clone_size	d_call	v_call
TGTGCCAGCAGCTTAGGAGGGCAGGGGGAAGCTTTCTTT	CASSLGGQGEAFF	TRBJ1-1	NA	NA	TRBV11-2
TGTGCCAGCAGCTTAAGGGCAGGAGCGGTGAAGACCCAGTACTTC	CASSLRAGAVKTQYF	TRBJ2-5	NA	NA	TRBV5-4
TGCGCCAGCAGCCAAGAGCCGAATTCGGGCAGGGTTAATGAAAAACTGTTTTTT	CASSQEPNSGRVNEKLFF	TRBJ1-4	few	NA	TRBV4-3
TGCAGCGCCGGGACAGGGGGCTACGAGCAGTACTTC	CSAGTGGYEQYF	TRBJ2-7	NA	TRBD1	TRBV29-1
TGTGCCATCAAAGAGGTTCGAGGGGGTAGCTCTGGAAACACCATATATTTT	CAIKEVRGGSSGNTIYF	TRBJ1-3	NA	NA	TRBV10-3
TGTGCCAGCAGCAATCGAACAGGAGGAGATCAGCCCCAGCATTTT	CASSNRTGGDQPQHF	TRBJ1-5	NA	NA	TRBV21-1
TGTGCCAGCAGCTCAGGGGGGTTTTACAATGAGCAGTTCTTC	CASSSGGFYNEQFF	TRBJ2-1	NA	NA	TRBV9
TGTGCCAGCTCAGGAGGCAGTGCCTACGAGCAGTACTTC	CASSGGSAYEQYF	TRBJ2-7	NA	NA	TRBV18
TGTGCCAGCAGCAAAACAGGACCGGGAGAGACCCAGTACTTC	CASSKTGPGETQYF	TRBJ2-5	once	NA	TRBV5-6
TGTGCCAGCCCTGGGAAGCATGGCTACACCTTC	CASPGKHGYTF	TRBJ1-2	NA	NA	TRBV5-5
TGCGCCAGCAGCCAACTGTCCGATCAGCCCCAGCATTTT	CASSQLSDQPQHF	TRBJ1-5	NA	NA	TRBV4-1
TGCGCCAGCAGCCAAGCCGGGACTGGAGCCTACGAGCAGTACTTC	CASSQAGTGAYEQYF	TRBJ2-7	NA	NA	TRBV4-1
TGTGCCAGCAGTTTTTCCGGGACAGGGGATTTGGATGGCTACACCTTC	CASSFSGTGDLDGYTF	TRBJ1-2	once	TRBD1	TRBV7-9
TGTGCCAGCAGCCCGCAGGGTGGGCTAGCCAAAAACATTCAGTACTTC	CASSPQGGLAKNIQYF	TRBJ2-4	NA	NA	TRBV7-2
TGTGCCAGCAGTTCGGACAGATACGAGCAGTACTTC	CASSSDRYEQYF	TRBJ2-7	NA	NA	TRBV6-5
TGCGCCAGCAGCTTCCCCGGACAGGGCCAAGAGACCCAGTACTTC	CASSFPGQGQETQYF	TRBJ2-5	NA	TRBD1	TRBV5-1